Sequencing of this T cell receptor (beta chain) was carried out in a study of cytomegalovirus exposure and HLA in healthy donors listed by TCRdb under 2017. The study in broad terms: An earlier analysis of some 550 of the donors reported roughly 300 Gb of sequence data and 117 million unique TCR beta sequences from approximately 180 million T cells. An early release covering roughly 640 HLA-typed donors comprised approximately 300 gigabases of sequencing data and approximately 80 million unique TCR sequences. The genetic ancestry cluster associated with self-reported Caucasian donors included 70% to 85% of the 300 to 400 genotyped donors. The study was designed to test whether signatures of past pathogen exposure could be identified by cataloging public T cell receptors. The study used immunosequencing to profile the T cell repertoires of approximately 630 subjects and linked those repertoires to cytomegalovirus serostatus. Along with the roughly 670-subject first cohort, a separate validation cohort of around 110 different subjects was used. To predict cytomegalovirus infection status, the study brought together high-throughput TCR immunosequencing, statistical association of individual TCRs with disease status, and machine learning. A later analysis re-analyzed previously published TCR beta repertoires from about 600 donors and added high-resolution HLA genotyping to study TCR occurrence patterns. The later analysis used no new phenotypic data to find candidate immune exposures, relying instead on TCR beta sequences and their occurrence across donors. In an earlier analysis of several hundred of the donors, high-throughput TCR beta sequencing was used to judge whether each TCR beta V gene segment behaved as functional or pseudogenic. Alongside the repertoire data, information on donor age, sex, ethnicity and CMV serostatus was compiled. In a later genetic analysis, genome-wide SNP genotypes for about three fifths of the 666 donors were used, and that subset was treated as a discovery cohort. All discovery cohort repertoires had been generated on a single sequencing platform. HLA typing included class I and class II loci at four-digit resolution. Typing coverage varied by locus: roughly 629-640 donors for A, B, C, DRB1 and DQB1; approximately 520 for DQA1; around 610 for DPA1; 450 to 480 for DPB1. Roughly five DR-DQ haplotypes were handled as single units for association and clustering because linkage in the cohort was strong. On average, around 200,000 unique TCR beta nucleotide sequences were sequenced per donor among 398 genotyped donors of the cohort, with approximately 18% of those sequences being non-productive. Results and caveats for the whole study, not just this receptor: The cohort was sequenced for TCR beta chains only, and without alpha or paired-chain data the features that could be detected were limited. CMV serostatus was the only immune exposure information available for the cohort. A later analysis associated roughly 17,000 TCR beta sequences with specific HLA alleles at a false discovery rate of 0.05. Linkage disequilibrium might explain the correlated functional status among segregating V segments, but an unknown experimental factor could not be excluded. A further reported finding was that TCR beta sequences accurately predicted the HLA-A and HLA-B alleles for most subjects in the first cohort. About 17 rarely observed V segments, including chromosome 9 orphons, were excluded from the earlier analysis of several hundred of the donors because counts were too low. Compared with the roughly 670-donor mean, donors in an Asian-associated ancestry cluster had fewer N-insertions in productive TCRs, according to a later genetic analysis. Because the 87-base-pair reads could not distinguish some IMGT-functional V segments, including TRBV6-2 and TRBV6-3, those segments were excluded. Several of the top co-occurrence clusters appeared to be linked to parvovirus B19, influenza, CMV and Epstein-Barr virus, according to a later analysis. A later genetic analysis associated a missense DCLRE1C variant with V-gene and J-gene trimming of TCR beta chains, and an independent cohort replicated the association. Assigning TCR associations to individual alleles was difficult when HLA alleles, especially DR and DQ, strongly co-occurred. In a later analysis, HLA-associated TCR beta chains were found to be more clonally expanded and to have lower generation probabilities than equally common non-associated chains. According to the authors, the approach could potentially be generalized to other disease states and immunological phenotypes. In a later analysis, TCR association rates were found to vary across HLA loci, with the most associated TCRs seen for DRB1 alleles and the fewest for HLA-C alleles. HLA typing was unavailable for some donors at each locus, so association tests used only the typed subset. While some public TCRs were present in many individuals, most TCR sequences turned up only very rarely across donors. Three of the identified cytomegalovirus-associated TCR beta chains were confirmed in vitro to be specific for cytomegalovirus antigens. A total of around 150 TCR beta chains were listed by the study as associated with cytomegalovirus. Sequencing depth was assumed to be roughly uniform across donors in the presence/absence analyses, though that assumption may not hold. A later analysis found that most CMV-associated TCR beta chains appeared HLA-restricted, with HLA associations seemingly driven largely by CMV exposure. Cytomegalovirus status was reported to be diagnosed by the classifier with high specificity and sensitivity in both the original and validation cohorts. In an earlier analysis of approximately 590 of the donors, most TCR beta V segments were observed in productive rearrangements about 90% or about 30% of the time, broadly matching IMGT annotations. A group of highly shared sequence variants was considered likely to be a technical artifact of the sequencing pipeline.

The cohort consisted of fewer than 700 healthy bone marrow donors. Cohort members were all nominally healthy when sampled, although unrecorded immune exposures were likely present. Of the approximately 670 cohort members, 250 to 300 had positive CMV serostatus and 350 to 450 had negative CMV serostatus, and CMV serostatus was not recorded for the donor. A peripheral blood sample was provided by each donor, and peripheral blood mononuclear cells were used for TCR beta sequencing. The Qiagen DNeasy Blood Extraction Kit was used to extract genomic DNA from the blood cell samples. A single count supports this clone. This clone's antigen is unknown. Per-base qualities were not stored, and no clone one base away is much larger. The library was prepared using the immunoSEQ multiplex PCR assay. For the multiplex PCR, a mixture combining 60 forward primers for TCR Vbeta segments and 13 reverse primers for TCR Jbeta segments was used. The CDR3 region of rearranged TCR beta genes was amplified from genomic DNA with a multiplex PCR assay. Amplified TCR beta libraries were sequenced as 87-base-pair reads on the Illumina HiSeq System. Regarding the original processing steps: A later analysis tallied around 82 million unique TCR beta chains across the 666 repertoires, and around 12 million of those chains were shared by two or more donors. A nearest-neighbor algorithm error-corrected the raw reads and collapsed the reads into unique sequences, merging closely related sequences to remove PCR and sequencing errors. CDR3 sequences were aligned to IMGT reference sequences to assign V, D and J gene segments. Each retained sequence needed at least a six-nucleotide match to both a V gene segment and a J gene segment. Rearrangements were called productive when the CDR3 lacked stop codons and stayed in frame with V and J; all others were non-productive. Following IMGT convention, CDR3 was defined as the stretch from the second conserved V-encoded cysteine to the conserved J-encoded phenylalanine. The earlier analysis of 587 of the donors excluded sequences that lacked an unambiguous match to a single V gene segment. An earlier analysis of 587 of the donors called V segments functional above 56.7% productive rearrangements and segregating when the between-donor standard deviation exceeded 5%. A statistical classification framework was developed to diagnose cytomegalovirus status using the catalog of TCR beta chain sequences. In a later analysis, TCR nucleotide sequences were compared against IMGT/GENE-DB human TR gene sequences so that V and J genes could be assigned. A later analysis assigned CDR3 sequences and most-parsimonious VDJ recombination scenarios with the TCRdist pipeline. In a later analysis, each TCR beta chain was defined by its CDR3 amino acid sequence together with its V-gene family, and reads lacking a unique V-gene family were excluded. In a later analysis, 450 to 600 highly shared, low-generation-probability nucleotide sequences were removed to address suspected cross-contamination and a sequencing artifact. In a later analysis, a clonal expansion index for each public chain was calculated from normalized within-repertoire ranks of inferred template counts. In a later analysis, generation probabilities were computed using a VDJ recombination model fitted to out-of-frame rearrangements, and the results were checked against IGoR. Hypergeometric tests were used in a later analysis to score TCR-TCR, TCR-HLA and TCR-CMV co-occurrence, with a repertoire-size bias correction applied to the TCR pairs. False discovery rates were estimated in a later analysis by permuting HLA or CMV assignments 20 times. In a later analysis, co-occurring TCRs were grouped using DBSCAN, with TCRdist sequence similarity added in when clustering inside HLA-allele-positive subsets. Repertoires with fewer than 30,000 or more than 120,000 public chains, plus five repertoires with anomalous nucleotide sharing, were excluded from co-occurrence clustering. In TCRdb, the immuneACCESS table is reduced to in-frame sequences with V and J assigned. These tables do not hold every clone; where another copy was compared, an unresolved V gene accounts for under half, and the others remain unexplained. The D gene and trimming were derived from the DNA, and the V and J assignments and clone size from that table. In this sample the table shows 120,000 or so clones, approximately 80% of which occur a single time. Over 1% of the sample is taken by the ten largest.

Trimmed from V: 2 bases; trimmed from J: 4 bases; junction bases lacking a gene match: 9. Counted from cysteine to phenylalanine, this CDR3 has 18 amino acids. Only the CDR3 region is kept as DNA, spanning 54 bases read in frame from base 1. Based on the germline V gene (reference sequence), the CDR1 and CDR2 sequences are SGHNT and YYREEE. This clonotype was obtained from a human donor in good health. The specimen sequenced was PBMCs. The chain links TRBV5-4 with TRBJ2-5, with 15 bases aligning to TRBD2. In nucleotide form, the sequence is TGTGCCAGCAGCTTCTCATGGACTAGCGGGGGGGTAGGAGAGACCCAGTACTTC. It encodes CASSFSWTSGGVGETQYF.